This T cell receptor (beta chain) was recorded in a study of T cell responses to AZD1222 COVID-19 vaccine (dated by TCRdb to about 2021). Study-level background: TCR sequencing covered roughly 230 trial participants: 200 to 220 given two doses of AZD1222 and 26 given two doses of MenACWY control vaccine. Trial participants were enrolled into age subgroups of 18-55, 56-69 and 70-plus years, which contained about 150, 27 and 61 TCR-sequenced participants, respectively. General conclusions and limits of the study: The 56-69-year group was small, and its depth increase did not reach significance, likely because of low power. Participants were mostly white British and included more females than males, and it was suggested by the authors that clonal diversity may have been underestimated. After two AZD1222 doses, spike-specific TCR breadth and depth were significantly higher than at day 0 and than in MenACWY recipients. No day 14 peak-response samples were available, so repertoires were characterized only after the peak T cell response. The vaccine-associated CD4 TCRs covered the entire spike protein, and the dominant responses fell in regions 160-218 and 743-854. Nearly half of unique spike-specific TCRs reportedly recognized epitopes outside regions mutated in the B.1.351 and B.1.1.7 variants. Conclusions about previously exposed vaccinees are limited because only 6 or 7 AZD1222 recipients were SARS-CoV-2 seropositive at baseline.

The CDR3 regions of human TCRbeta chains were analyzed by immunosequencing. Concerning the study's data processing: Repertoire TCRs were matched against a reference library of SARS-CoV-2-specific TCRs generated with the MIRA antigen-specificity platform. Breadth was defined as the fraction of unique TCRs that were SARS-CoV-2-associated. Depth was defined as the fraction of total T cells that were SARS-CoV-2-associated. Using the MIRA data, each spike-specific TCR was assigned both to the spike region to which the TCR was reactive and to a CD4 or CD8 class. Log10-transformed breadth and depth values were compared by one-way ANOVA with Sidak's multiple comparisons tests. Drawn from immuneACCESS, this table holds only the in-frame rearrangements with V and J called that TCRdb kept. Clones are partly lost; checked studies trace under half to an unresolved V gene and leave the rest unexplained. Clone size and V and J calls were adopted from that table, with D and trimming inferred from the DNA. In this sample the table shows 150,000 to 200,000 clones, roughly 94% of which occur a single time. The ten biggest clones cover 4.5% to 5.5% of the sample.

The germline V gene (reference sequence) gives CDR1 as LNHDA and CDR2 as SQIVND. V and J lose 3 bases and 3 bases, and a span of 15 bases separates them. The CDR3 spans 15 residues, from the cysteine through the phenylalanine. The kept DNA is CDR3 alone, 45 bases in frame from the first base. Reading the label with the study, this specimen's time point is: about 28 days (+/-7) after the second vaccine dose. Because spike-specific TCR depth and breadth did not differ between the two schedules, AZD1222 recipients who got a second dose at roughly 4 weeks were pooled with those who got a second dose at roughly 12 weeks. Vaccinee samples were obtained from the UK trials COV001 and COV002, which included a single-blind randomized controlled phase 2/3 trial of AZD1222 (ChAdOx1 nCoV-19) in healthy adults. For TCRbeta chain sequencing, PBMC samples were collected from trial participants at day 0 and at day 28 after the second dose.

With regard to this clone: The target of this receptor is not known. No base qualities exist here, and no much larger clone lies one base off it.

This TCR was sampled from an adult who received the AZD1222 COVID-19 vaccine. The sequence is built from TRBV19 and TRBJ2-7, and perhaps TRBD2 as D gene, on 5 matching bases. This sample comprised peripheral blood, obtained 28 days after the second AZD1222 dose. The CDR3 protein: CASSIGEGGFYEQYF. The DNA is TGTGCCAGTAGTATCGGAGAGGGCGGTTTCTACGAGCAGTACTTC. The reference TRBV19 and TRBJ2-7 proteins fill in what lies around the CDR3, so the full variable domain reads DGGITQSPKYLFRKEGQNVTLSCEQNLNHDAMYWYRQDPGQGLRLIYYSQIVNDFQKGDIAEGYSVSREKKESFPLTVTSAQKNPTAFYLCASSIGEGGFYEQYFGPGTRLTVT.